This record looks at one TCR beta chain sequence and its context. This sample was taken from a study of blood T cell repertoires in COVID-19. Across the whole study: Sources were T cells, B-cell-depleted T cells, or PBMCs; the material itself was cDNA or gDNA.

In germline, CDR1 is SGHVS, CDR2 FQNEAQ. The CDR3 extends over 15 amino acids. V was shortened by 0 bases and J by 2 bases, with 10 bases between the two germline ends. Original handling: Using reference gene primer amplification, nucleated cell counts were estimated. Method: immunoSEQ multiplex PCR; TCRdb's copy keeps in-frame clones and lacks some. The DNA was the basis for D and trimming; V, J and clone size are from that table. The sample shows roughly 300,000 clones, 85% of them seen only once. This chain uses TRBV7-8 with TRBJ2-5; D not resolved. The sequence was obtained from a human donor in a cohort sampled during active COVID-19. Sequencing input: peripheral blood. The CDR3 spells CASSLAQVRQETQYF. In DNA form, the CDR3 reads TGTGCCAGCAGCTTAGCGCAAGTGAGACAAGAGACCCAGTACTTC.